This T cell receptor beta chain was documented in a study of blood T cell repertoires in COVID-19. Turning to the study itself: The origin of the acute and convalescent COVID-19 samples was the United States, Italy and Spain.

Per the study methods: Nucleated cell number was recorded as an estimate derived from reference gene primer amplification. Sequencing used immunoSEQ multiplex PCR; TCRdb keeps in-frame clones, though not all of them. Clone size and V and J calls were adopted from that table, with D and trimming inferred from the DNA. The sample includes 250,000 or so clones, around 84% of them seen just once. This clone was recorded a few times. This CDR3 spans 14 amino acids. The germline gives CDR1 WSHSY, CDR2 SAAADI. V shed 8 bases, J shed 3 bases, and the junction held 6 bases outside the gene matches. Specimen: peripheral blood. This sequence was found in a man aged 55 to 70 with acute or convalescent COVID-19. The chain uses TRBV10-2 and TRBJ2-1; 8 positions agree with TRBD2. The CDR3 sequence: CASAPGGFYNEQFF. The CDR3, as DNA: TGCGCCAGCGCACCGGGGGGGTTCTACAATGAGCAGTTCTTC.